This T cell receptor (beta chain) was observed in a study of graft-versus-host responses after intestinal transplantation. Study details: Transplants were multivisceral, liver-intestinal, or isolated intestinal. For two to four years after anti-thymocyte globulin induction, all recipients took tacrolimus and steroids.

On this clone itself: What it binds is unknown.

From the graft tissue, intraepithelial and lamina propria lymphocytes were released through processing. TCRdb keeps only in-frame clones here, not all; method: immunoSEQ multiplex PCR. The table shows 15,000 to 18,000 clones, with around 74% occurring only once. V shed 2 bases and J 6 bases; nucleotides not matched to a gene: 5. The CDR3 runs 14 residues. Germline V gene data show CDR1 as SGHNT and CDR2 as YYREEE (reference sequence). General study results and limits: Across patients carrying graft-donor T cell macrochimerism, allografts held high graft-versus-host to host-versus-graft clonal ratios. GvH clones occurred in recipient marrow; some first appeared in ileum or blood.

This sequence was found in a human patient who received an intestinal transplant, so some T cells may come from the graft donor. The V call is TRBV5-4, the J call TRBJ1-2, with TRBD1 matching over 9 bases. This specimen was ileum tissue, taken 14 days after transplant. CDR3 loop: CASSLGQGLDGYTF. In DNA, the CDR3 is TGTGCCAGCAGCTTAGGACAGGGGTTGGATGGCTACACCTTC.